There are a few counts of the clone carrying this T cell receptor (beta chain). Its specificity is unknown. CDR1 is KGHDR, CDR2 SFDVKD, per germline. Deletions cut 5 bases from V and 5 bases from J, with 21 bases between. CDR3 length: 16 residues. This sample was taken from a study of CD8 T cells in ankylosing spondylitis. Quantitative molecular-barcoded 5'-RACE generated the TCR beta libraries. A single record per CDR3 protein comes from TCRdb applying MiXCR to the 5' RACE reads. Of some 840,000 distinct CDR3 sequences listed, 12% are singletons. Regarding the study as a whole: Characteristic, it appeared, of ankylosing spondylitis blood was a TCR beta motif of 7 or 8 highly homologous variants. Disease-linked clones, CD8+, were relatively rare in peripheral blood. Disease-linked clones reportedly concentrated significantly in matched ankylosing spondylitis synovial fluid. Existing reports had already noted some motif variants in reactive arthritis synovial fluid and blood.

The chain couples TRBV24-1 to TRBJ2-7; TRBD1 might be the D (6 bases). The sequence was obtained from a male donor with ankylosing spondylitis. Sequenced: blood, either unsorted or a sorted T cell fraction (not recorded which). This CDR3 is CATSGGRGTHVDEQYF. In DNA, the CDR3 is TGTGCCACCAGTGGAGGGCGAGGGACACATGTAGACGAGCAGTACTTC.